This T cell receptor beta chain was sequenced during a study of T cells in Graves' hyperthyroidism and ophthalmopathy. Researchers amplified the TCR beta CDR3 regions from RNA transcripts. In the first-round RT-PCR of the TCR CDR3, the HTBI primer set was used. From the multiplex PCR reads, TCRdb called clonotypes with MiXCR, one entry per CDR3 protein. The sample has 540,000 or so distinct CDR3 sequences, around 14% seen once. The V end was cut by 0 bases, the J end by 9 bases, with 18 bases between. CDR1 and CDR2 (germline): LGHNA, YSLEER. CDR3 size: 16 residues. This sequence was found in a woman in her twenties or thirties with Graves' hyperthyroidism. This chain uses TRBV4-3 with TRBJ2-1; D perhaps matches TRBD2 (5 bases). The sample taken for sequencing was blood. The CDR3 sequence is CASSQDEGLSFAEQFF. CDR3 DNA sequence: TGCGCCAGCAGCCAAGATGAGGGCTTGTCGTTTGCTGAGCAGTTCTTC.